This record looks at one T cell receptor beta chain sequence and its context. Its antigen is as yet unknown. The sample is drawn from a study of cytomegalovirus exposure and HLA in healthy donors. Primers for the PCR totalled 60 Vbeta and 13 Jbeta. Only in-frame clones appear in the TCRdb table, and some are missing; sequencing was by immunoSEQ multiplex PCR. The table lists 75,000 to 100,000 clones, less than 10% of them singletons, with about 2.3% in the top ten. Overall study findings and caveats: CMV antigen specificity was confirmed in vitro for three CMV-associated chains. HLA alleles showed associations with some 17,000 TCR beta sequences in a later analysis, at a 0.05 false discovery rate. For cytomegalovirus status, the classifier reportedly gave diagnoses with high specificity and sensitivity. Later, an analysis showed that TCR beta chains associated with HLA were more clonally expanded than others that were equally common.

Germline assignment: CDR1 SGHKS and CDR2 YYEKEE (reference sequence). This CDR3 is built from 15 residues. The V segment lost 5 bases and the J segment 2 bases; nucleotides outside the gene matches: 8. The gene calls are TRBV5-5 and TRBJ2-7; 9 bases are a match to TRBD1. This sequence was found in a man aged 45-65 years in good health and CMV-seronegative. Sample: PBMCs. CDR3 sequence reads: CASSRRTGDAYEQYF. CDR3 coding DNA: TGTGCCAGCAGTCGACGGACAGGGGATGCCTACGAGCAGTACTTC.